The TCR beta chain described here comes from a study of T cell responses to AZD1222 COVID-19 vaccine. Study outcomes and limitations: The study found Spike-specific TCR breadth and depth rose after two AZD1222 doses.

V was shortened by 0 bases and J by 3 bases, with 11 bases between the two germline ends. The CDR3 covers 15 residues. Looked up from germline, CDR1 is LGHNA and CDR2 is YSLEER. Profiled with immunoSEQ multiplex PCR; TCRdb holds only in-frame clones, not every one. Counted here are approximately 84,000 clones, about 83% occurring once; the ten biggest clones make up about 1.3%. A single count supports this clone. Its matching antigen is unknown. V is TRBV4-3 and J is TRBJ1-2, with D possibly matching TRBD1 (5 bases). Sample: peripheral blood, taken 28 days after the second AZD1222 dose. This clonotype was obtained from an adult who received the AZD1222 COVID-19 vaccine. The DNA for the CDR3 is TGCGCCAGCAGCCAAGACAACACACAGGACTATGGCTACACCTTC. Its translation: CASSQDNTQDYGYTF.